This T cell receptor beta chain was retrieved from a study of T cell changes during pregnancy in multiple sclerosis. V lost 1 base and J 0 bases, leaving 10 bases between the germline ends. This CDR3 is built from 17 residues. Assay: immunoSEQ multiplex PCR; the TCRdb copy retains only in-frame clones and omits some. The data contain 91,000 or so clones, approximately 93% of them seen just once; the ten biggest clones take up over 0.85%. The starting material was peripheral blood, obtained after pregnancy. The sequence was obtained from a female donor with multiple sclerosis, enrolled in a pregnancy study. The rearrangement joins TRBV23-1 to TRBJ2-6; D is ambiguous. TRBV23-1 is identified as an open reading frame with a role that is uncertain. The CDR3 reads CASSQFFVPSGANVLTF. The DNA for the CDR3 is TGCGCCAGCAGTCAATTCTTCGTCCCCTCTGGGGCCAACGTCCTGACTTTC.